The 15 T cell receptor beta chains given below trace back to one sample, sequenced in a study of control samples from healthy donors and cancer patients. Clones were read by immunoSEQ multiplex PCR, and TCRdb kept only the in-frame ones, dropping some. The repertoire holds over 150,000 clones, with roughly nine tenths as singletons. The sample consisted of blood. The origin of the receptors is a man younger than 45 in good health.

The CDR3 loop is CAWSADRANTEAFF. The CDR3 DNA reads as TGTGCCTGGAGTGCGGACAGGGCGAACACTGAAGCTTTCTTT. This chain joins TRBV30 and TRBJ1-1, with 8 bases identical to TRBD1. This CDR3 is built from 14 residues. V lost 1 base and J lost 1; bases outside the gene matches: 2. Germline values: CDR1 GTSNPN, CDR2 SVGIG (reference sequence).

V gene TRBV6-6 combines with J gene TRBJ1-2; 8 bases align to TRBD1. Trimming at V came to 0 bases and at J to 2 bases, leaving 2 bases not matched to a gene. This CDR3 comprises 15 residues. Germline-derived CDR1 and CDR2 are MNHNY and SVGAGI (reference sequence). In nucleotides, the CDR3 is TGTGCCAGCAGTTACTCTGCAGGGGGCAACTATGGCTACACCTTC. The encoded protein is CASSYSAGGNYGYTF.

J is TRBJ2-7 and V is TRBV2; D is uncertain. V shed 3 bases and J shed 3 bases, with 12 bases lying between them. The CDR3 spans 14 residues. Per germline, CDR1 SNHLY and CDR2 FYNNEI. The CDR3 DNA is TGTGCCAGCAGTGAGGACCAGGTAGGCTACGAGCAGTACTTC. It is translated as CASSEDQVGYEQYF.

This clone was found once. V and J are TRBV6-6 and TRBJ1-5; D might be TRBD1 (5 bases). Germline V gene data show CDR1 as MNHNY and CDR2 as SVGAGI (reference sequence). V was shortened by 4 bases and J by 3 bases, with 10 bases between the two germline ends. The length of the CDR3 is 14 residues. CDR3 loop: CASSSQAFNQPQHF. The CDR3 DNA follows: TGTGCCAGCAGTTCACAGGCTTTCAATCAGCCCCAGCATTTT.

The table lists this clone with a count of one. The chain combines TRBV5-1 with TRBJ1-5; 8 nucleotides match TRBD1. The CDR3 length is 22 residues. Germline values: CDR1 SGHRS, CDR2 YFSETQ. The J segment lost 0 bases and the V segment lost 0 bases, leaving 20 bases of the junction unmatched. CDR3 nucleotides: TGCGCCAGCAGCTTGGTGCAACAACAGGACAGGGAGGTGAATTATAGCAATCAGCCCCAGCATTTT. This gives the protein CASSLVQQQDREVNYSNQPQHF.

The J gene is TRBJ2-2, the V gene TRBV19; TRBD1 might be the D (7 bases). The length of the CDR3 is 14 residues. Germline loops: CDR1 LNHDA, CDR2 SQIVND (reference sequence). The germline V and J ends were trimmed by 8 bases and 5 bases, with 15 bases remaining between them. This chain's CDR3 is CASQSTGRTGELFF. For the CDR3, the DNA is TGTGCCAGTCAGTCGACAGGGAGGACCGGGGAGCTGTTTTTT.

This clone was observed a few times. The gene calls are TRBV4-1 and TRBJ1-6, with D perhaps TRBD1 (5 bases). Trimming pared 0 bases from V and 0 bases from J, leaving 9 bases between. The germline V gene has CDR1 MGHRA and CDR2 YSYEKL. CDR3 size: 17 residues. The CDR3 reads CASSQDWGSSYNSPLHF. Written as DNA, the CDR3 is TGCGCCAGCAGCCAAGATTGGGGGAGCTCCTATAATTCACCCCTCCACTTT.

This chain's CDR3 is CASSYSGGGRGNEQFF. The CDR3 DNA reads TGTGCCAGCAGTTACTCAGGGGGGGGCCGGGGTAATGAGCAGTTCTTC. V gene TRBV6-2 or TRBV6-3 combines with J gene TRBJ2-1; D may be TRBD2 (7 bases). V shed 0 bases and J shed 7 bases, with 16 bases lying between them. The germline gives CDR1 MNHEY, CDR2 SVGEGT. This CDR3 spans 16 amino acids.

V and J are TRBV20-1 and TRBJ2-7, with TRBD1 identical over 7 bases. The CDR3 is 11 residues long. The germline CDR1 and CDR2 sequences are DFQATT and SNEGSKA (reference sequence). In DNA, the CDR3 is TGCAGCCCAGGGGGAACGCACGAGCAGTACTTC. Protein: CSPGGTHEQYF.

The chain joins TRBV7-9 to TRBJ1-1, with a tentative D call TRBD1 (5 bases). Germline values: CDR1 SEHNR, CDR2 FQNEAQ (reference sequence). The CDR3 totals 14 residues. The germline V and J ends were trimmed by 8 bases and 4 bases, with 17 bases remaining between them. The chain's CDR3 is CASHIGGASTEAFF. CDR3 nucleotide sequence: TGTGCCAGCCATATAGGAGGGGCGAGCACTGAAGCTTTCTTT.

The chain links TRBV30 to TRBJ2-5, with TRBD2 matching over 13 bases. The CDR3 covers 15 residues. V lost 5 bases and J lost 5; bases outside the gene matches: 8. Per germline, CDR1 GTSNPN and CDR2 SVGIG (reference sequence). This CDR3 reads CAWDPGTSGKETQYF. CDR3 nucleotides: TGTGCCTGGGACCCCGGGACTAGCGGGAAGGAGACCCAGTACTTC.

This clone was recorded a few times. CDR3 region: CAIRPDSYEQYF. In nucleotides, the CDR3 is TGTGCCATCAGGCCAGACTCCTACGAGCAGTACTTC. This chain joins TRBV10-3 and TRBJ2-7; D gene uncertain. V was trimmed by 6 bases and J by 0 bases, leaving 6 bases between them. The germline gives CDR1 ENHRY, CDR2 SYGVKD. The CDR3 loop spans 12 amino acids.

This chain uses TRBV9 with TRBJ2-3, with 8 positions matching TRBD2. The junction had 3 bases not matched to a gene; V was cut back by 0 bases and J by 3 bases. The CDR3 has 15 residues. Germline V CDR1 and CDR2: SGDLS, YYNGEE. CDR3 sequence (DNA): TGTGCCAGCAGCGTAGAAGGGACTAGAACAGATACGCAGTATTTT. Its translation: CASSVEGTRTDTQYF.

This chain connects TRBV7-9 to TRBJ2-5; a possible D gene is TRBD2 (5 bases). Germline loops: CDR1 SEHNR, CDR2 FQNEAQ (reference sequence). Trimming shortened V by 0 bases and J by 5 bases, and 13 bases separated the two germline ends. CDR3 size: 15 residues. CDR3: CASSLAERSGETQYF. In DNA, the CDR3 is TGTGCCAGCAGCTTAGCGGAGCGGTCGGGGGAGACCCAGTACTTC.

This sequence joins TRBV6-5 and TRBJ1-2; maybe TRBD1 (6 bases). Germline CDR1 and CDR2: MNHEY and SVGAGI. The CDR3 sequence is 15 residues long. The V and J ends lost 0 bases and 4 bases respectively, with 12 bases between them. CDR3 sequence: CASSYSGQGPYGYTF. The CDR3 DNA reads TGTGCCAGCAGTTACTCAGGGCAGGGGCCCTATGGCTACACCTTC.